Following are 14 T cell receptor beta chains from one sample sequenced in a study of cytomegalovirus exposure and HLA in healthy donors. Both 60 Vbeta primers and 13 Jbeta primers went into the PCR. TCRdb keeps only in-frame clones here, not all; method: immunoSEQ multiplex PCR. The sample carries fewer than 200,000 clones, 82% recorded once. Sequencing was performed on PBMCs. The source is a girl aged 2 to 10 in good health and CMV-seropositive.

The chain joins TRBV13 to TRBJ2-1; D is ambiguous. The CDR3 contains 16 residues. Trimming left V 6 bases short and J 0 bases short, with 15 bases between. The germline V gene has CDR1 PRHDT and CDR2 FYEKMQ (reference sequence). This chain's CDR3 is CASSSPGVLSYNEQFF. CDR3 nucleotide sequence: TGTGCCAGCAGTTCCCCCGGAGTGCTCTCCTACAATGAGCAGTTCTTC.

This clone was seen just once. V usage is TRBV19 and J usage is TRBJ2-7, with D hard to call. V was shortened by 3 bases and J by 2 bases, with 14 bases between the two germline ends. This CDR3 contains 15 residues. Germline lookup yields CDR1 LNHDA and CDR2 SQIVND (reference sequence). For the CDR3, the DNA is TGTGCCAGTAGTATTTCTGATACAGCTACCTACGAGCAGTACTTC. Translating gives CASSISDTATYEQYF.

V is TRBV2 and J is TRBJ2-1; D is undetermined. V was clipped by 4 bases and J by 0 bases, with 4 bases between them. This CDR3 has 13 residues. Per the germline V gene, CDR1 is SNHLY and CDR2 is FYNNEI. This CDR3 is CASSGDSYNEQFF. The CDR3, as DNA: TGTGCCAGCAGTGGCGACTCCTACAATGAGCAGTTCTTC.

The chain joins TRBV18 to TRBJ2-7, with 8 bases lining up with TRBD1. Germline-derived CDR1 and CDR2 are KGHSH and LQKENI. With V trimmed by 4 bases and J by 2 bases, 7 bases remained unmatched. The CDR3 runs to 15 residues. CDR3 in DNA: TGTGCCAGCTCACGACGCGGACAGGGCCCCTACGAGCAGTACTTC. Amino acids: CASSRRGQGPYEQYF. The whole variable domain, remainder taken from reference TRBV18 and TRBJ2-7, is NAGVMQNPRHLVRRRGQEARLRCSPMKGHSHVYWYRQLPEEGLKFMVYLQKENIIDESGMPKERFSAEFPKEGPSILRIQQVVRGDSAAYFCASSRRGQGPYEQYFGPGTRLTVT.

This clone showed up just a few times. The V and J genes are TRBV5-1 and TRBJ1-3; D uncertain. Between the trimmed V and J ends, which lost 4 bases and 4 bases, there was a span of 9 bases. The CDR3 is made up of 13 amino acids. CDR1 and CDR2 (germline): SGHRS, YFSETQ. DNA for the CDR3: TGCGCCAGCAGCCCCTCCGGGGGAAACACCATATATTTT. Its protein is CASSPSGGNTIYF.

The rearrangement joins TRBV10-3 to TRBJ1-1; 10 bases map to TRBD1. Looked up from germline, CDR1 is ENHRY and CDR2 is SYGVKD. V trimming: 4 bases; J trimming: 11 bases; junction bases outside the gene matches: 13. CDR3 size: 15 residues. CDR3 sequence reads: CAISVDRGPSERAFF. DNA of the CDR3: TGTGCCATCAGTGTCGACAGGGGGCCCTCAGAGAGGGCTTTCTTT.

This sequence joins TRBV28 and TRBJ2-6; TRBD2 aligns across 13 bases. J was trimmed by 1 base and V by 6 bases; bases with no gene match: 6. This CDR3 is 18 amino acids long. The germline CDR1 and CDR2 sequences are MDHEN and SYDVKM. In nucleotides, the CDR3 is TGTGCCAGCAGCCTAACTAGCGGGAGGGAATCTGGGGCCAACGTCCTGACTTTC. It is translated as CASSLTSGRESGANVLTF. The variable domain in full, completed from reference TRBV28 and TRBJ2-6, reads DVKVTQSSRYLVKRTGEKVFLECVQDMDHENMFWYRQDPGLGLRLIYFSYDVKMKEKGDIPEGYSVSREKKERFSLILESASTNQTSMYLCASSLTSGRESGANVLTFGAGSRLTVL.

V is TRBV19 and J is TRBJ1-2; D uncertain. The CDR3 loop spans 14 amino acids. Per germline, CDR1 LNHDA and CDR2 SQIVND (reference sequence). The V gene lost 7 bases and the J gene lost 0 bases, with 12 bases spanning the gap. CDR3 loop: CASTPIPTNYGYTF. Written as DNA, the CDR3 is TGTGCCAGTACCCCCATACCTACTAACTATGGCTACACCTTC.

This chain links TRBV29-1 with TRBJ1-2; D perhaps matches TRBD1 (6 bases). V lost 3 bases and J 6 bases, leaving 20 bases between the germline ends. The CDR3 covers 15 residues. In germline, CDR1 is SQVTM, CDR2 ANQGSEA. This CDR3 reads CSVDGRGSAWDGYTF. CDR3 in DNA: TGCAGCGTTGACGGCAGGGGATCGGCCTGGGATGGCTACACCTTC.

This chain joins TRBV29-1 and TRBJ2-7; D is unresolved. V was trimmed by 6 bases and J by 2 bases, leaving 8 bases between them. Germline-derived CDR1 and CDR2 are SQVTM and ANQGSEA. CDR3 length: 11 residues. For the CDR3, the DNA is TGCAGCGTAAGACTGACCTACGAGCAGTACTTC. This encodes CSVRLTYEQYF.

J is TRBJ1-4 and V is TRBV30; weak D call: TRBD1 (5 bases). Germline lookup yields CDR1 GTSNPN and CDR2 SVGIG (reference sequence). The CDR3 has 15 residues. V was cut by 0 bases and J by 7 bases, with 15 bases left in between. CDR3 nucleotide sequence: TGTGCCTGGAGTGTACTGGGCCCGGGGGGTGAAAAACTGTTTTTT. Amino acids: CAWSVLGPGGEKLFF.

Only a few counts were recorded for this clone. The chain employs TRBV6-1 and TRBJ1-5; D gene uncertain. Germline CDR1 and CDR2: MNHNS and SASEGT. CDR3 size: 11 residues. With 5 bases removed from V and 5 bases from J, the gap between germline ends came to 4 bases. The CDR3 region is CASSPYQPQHF. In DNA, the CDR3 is TGTGCCAGCAGTCCCTATCAGCCCCAGCATTTT.

CDR3 sequence reads: CASSEAQTRYGYTF. The CDR3 DNA sequence: TGTGCCAGCAGTGAAGCCCAGACACGCTATGGCTACACCTTC. V gene TRBV6-1 combines with J gene TRBJ1-2; D remains unclear. Germline CDR1 and CDR2: MNHNS and SASEGT. Trimming pared 0 bases from V and 4 bases from J, leaving 9 bases between. The CDR3 spans 14 residues.

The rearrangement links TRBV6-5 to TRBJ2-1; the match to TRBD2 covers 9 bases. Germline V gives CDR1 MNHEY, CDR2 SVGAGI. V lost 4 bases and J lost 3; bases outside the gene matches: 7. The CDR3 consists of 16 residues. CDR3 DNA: TGTGCCAGCAGTTTCTCCGGGACTAGCCTCTACAATGAGCAGTTCTTC. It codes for CASSFSGTSLYNEQFF.